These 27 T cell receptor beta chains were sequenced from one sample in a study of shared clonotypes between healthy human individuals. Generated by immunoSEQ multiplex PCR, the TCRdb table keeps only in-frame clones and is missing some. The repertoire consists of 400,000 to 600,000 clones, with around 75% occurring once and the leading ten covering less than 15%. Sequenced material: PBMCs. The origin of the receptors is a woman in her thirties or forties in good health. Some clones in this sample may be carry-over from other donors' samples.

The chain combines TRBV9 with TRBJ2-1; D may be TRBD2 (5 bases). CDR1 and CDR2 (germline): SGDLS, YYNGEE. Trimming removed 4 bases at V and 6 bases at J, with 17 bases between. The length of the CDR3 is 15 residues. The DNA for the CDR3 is TGTGCCAGCAGCTATACTAGTTACGTAAGCAATGAGCAGTTCTTC. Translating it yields CASSYTSYVSNEQFF.

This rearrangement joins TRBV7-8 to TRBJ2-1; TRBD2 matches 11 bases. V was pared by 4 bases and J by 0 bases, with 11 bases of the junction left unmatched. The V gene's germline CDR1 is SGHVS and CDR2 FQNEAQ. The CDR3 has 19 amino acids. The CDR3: CASSSPLAGGPGSYNEQFF. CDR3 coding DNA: TGTGCCAGCAGCTCACCCTTAGCGGGAGGGCCGGGCTCCTACAATGAGCAGTTCTTC.

The CDR3 DNA reads as TGCGCCACCCTCGCGAGGACAGATACGCAGTATTTT. Translated, it gives CATLARTDTQYF. The V call is TRBV10-2, the J call TRBJ2-3; D gene ambiguous. The CDR3 covers 12 residues. Germline values: CDR1 WSHSY, CDR2 SAAADI. Trimming pared 10 bases from V and 3 bases from J, leaving 11 bases between.

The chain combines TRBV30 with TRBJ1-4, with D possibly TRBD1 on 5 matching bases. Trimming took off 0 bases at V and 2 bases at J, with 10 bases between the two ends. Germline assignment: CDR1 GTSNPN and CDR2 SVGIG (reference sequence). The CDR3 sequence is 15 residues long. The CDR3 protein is CAWSVLRGTNEKLFF. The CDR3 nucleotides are TGTGCCTGGAGTGTACTCCGGGGGACTAATGAAAAACTGTTTTTT.

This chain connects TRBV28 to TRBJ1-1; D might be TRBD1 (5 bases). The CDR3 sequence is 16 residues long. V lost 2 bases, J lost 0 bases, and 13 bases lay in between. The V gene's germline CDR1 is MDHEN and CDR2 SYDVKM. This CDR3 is CASSLAGVTMNTEAFF. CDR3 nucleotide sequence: TGTGCCAGCAGTTTAGCGGGGGTAACGATGAACACTGAAGCTTTCTTT.

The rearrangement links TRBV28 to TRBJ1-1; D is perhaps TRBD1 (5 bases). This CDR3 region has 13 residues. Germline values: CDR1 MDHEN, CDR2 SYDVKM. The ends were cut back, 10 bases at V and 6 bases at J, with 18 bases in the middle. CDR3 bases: TGTGCCATCATTAAAATGGGGGGATCTGAAGCTTTCTTT. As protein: CAIIKMGGSEAFF.

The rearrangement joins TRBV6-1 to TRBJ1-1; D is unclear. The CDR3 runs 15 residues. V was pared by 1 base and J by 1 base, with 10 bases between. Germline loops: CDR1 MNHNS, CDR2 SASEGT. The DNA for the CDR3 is TGTGCCAGCAGTGAAGTCGAAGGTTCGAACACTGAAGCTTTCTTT. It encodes CASSEVEGSNTEAFF.

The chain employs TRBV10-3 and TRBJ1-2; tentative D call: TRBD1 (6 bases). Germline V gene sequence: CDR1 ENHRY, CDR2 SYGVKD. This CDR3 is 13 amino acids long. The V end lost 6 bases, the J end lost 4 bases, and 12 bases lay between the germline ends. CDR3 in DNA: TGTGCCATCAGAGCACAGGGCCTCTATGGCTACACCTTC. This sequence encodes CAIRAQGLYGYTF.

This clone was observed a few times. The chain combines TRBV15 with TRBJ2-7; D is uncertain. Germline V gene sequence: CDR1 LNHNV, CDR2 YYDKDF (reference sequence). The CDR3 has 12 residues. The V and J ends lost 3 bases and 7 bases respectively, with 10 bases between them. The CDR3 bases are TGTGCCACCAGCAGGGTAGAAGGGGAGCAGTACTTC. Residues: CATSRVEGEQYF.

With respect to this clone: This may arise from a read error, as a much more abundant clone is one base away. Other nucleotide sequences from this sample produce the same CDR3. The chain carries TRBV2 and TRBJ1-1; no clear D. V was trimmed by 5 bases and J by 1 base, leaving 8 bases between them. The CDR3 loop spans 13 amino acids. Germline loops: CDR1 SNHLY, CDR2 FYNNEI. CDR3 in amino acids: CASSPGENTEAFF. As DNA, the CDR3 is TGTGCCAGCAGTCCGGGTGAGAACACTGAAGCTTTCTTT.

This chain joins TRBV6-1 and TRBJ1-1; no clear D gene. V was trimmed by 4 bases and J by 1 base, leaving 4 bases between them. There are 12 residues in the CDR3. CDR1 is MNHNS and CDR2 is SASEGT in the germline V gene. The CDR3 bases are TGTGCCAGCAGTGTTCGGAACACTGAAGCTTTCTTT. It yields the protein CASSVRNTEAFF.

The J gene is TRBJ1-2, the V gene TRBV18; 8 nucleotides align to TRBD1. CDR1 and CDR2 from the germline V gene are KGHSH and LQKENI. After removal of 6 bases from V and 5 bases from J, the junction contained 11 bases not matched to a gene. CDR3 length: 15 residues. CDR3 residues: CASSPPGGGSYGYTF. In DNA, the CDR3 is TGTGCCAGCTCGCCCCCAGGGGGCGGGAGTTATGGCTACACCTTC.

The CDR3, as DNA: TGTGCCAGCAGCCTGGACTACTATGGCTACACCTTC. Its protein product is CASSLDYYGYTF. This sequence joins TRBV7-9 and TRBJ1-2; no reliable D call. CDR3 length equals 12 residues. Germline V gene data show CDR1 as SEHNR and CDR2 as FQNEAQ (reference sequence). The V end was cut by 5 bases, the J end by 3 bases, with 7 bases between. Filled out from reference TRBV7-9 and TRBJ1-2, the complete variable domain reads DTGVSQNPRHKITKRGQNVTFRCDPISEHNRLYWYRQTLGQGPEFLTYFQNEAQLEKSRLLSDRFSAERPKGSFSTLEIQRTEQGDSAMYLCASSLDYYGYTFGSGTRLTVV.

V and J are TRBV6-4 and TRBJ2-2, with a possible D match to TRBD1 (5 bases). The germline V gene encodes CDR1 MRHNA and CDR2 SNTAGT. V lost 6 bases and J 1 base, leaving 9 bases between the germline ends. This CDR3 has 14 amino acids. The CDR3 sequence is CASRIQGNTGELFF. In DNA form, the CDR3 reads TGTGCCAGCAGGATTCAGGGGAACACCGGGGAGCTGTTTTTT.

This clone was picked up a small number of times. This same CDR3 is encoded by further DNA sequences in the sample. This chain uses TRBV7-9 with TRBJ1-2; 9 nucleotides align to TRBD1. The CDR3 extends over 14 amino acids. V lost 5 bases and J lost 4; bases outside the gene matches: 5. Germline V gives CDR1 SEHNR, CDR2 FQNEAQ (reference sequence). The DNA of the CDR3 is TGTGCCAGCAGCCCTCGACAGGGGGGCTATGGCTACACCTTC. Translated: CASSPRQGGYGYTF.

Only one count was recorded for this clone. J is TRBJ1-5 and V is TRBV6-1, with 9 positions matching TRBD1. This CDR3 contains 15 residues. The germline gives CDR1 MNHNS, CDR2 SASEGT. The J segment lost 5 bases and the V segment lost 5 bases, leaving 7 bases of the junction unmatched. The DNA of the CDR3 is TGTGCCAGCAGTCGACAGGGGGATTGGGATCAGCCCCAGCATTTT. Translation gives CASSRQGDWDQPQHF.

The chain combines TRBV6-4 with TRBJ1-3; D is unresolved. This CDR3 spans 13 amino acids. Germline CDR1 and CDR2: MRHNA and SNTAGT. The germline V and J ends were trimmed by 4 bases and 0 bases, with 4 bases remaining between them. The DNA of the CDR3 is TGTGCCAGCAGTGCGGACTCTGGAAACACCATATATTTT. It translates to CASSADSGNTIYF.

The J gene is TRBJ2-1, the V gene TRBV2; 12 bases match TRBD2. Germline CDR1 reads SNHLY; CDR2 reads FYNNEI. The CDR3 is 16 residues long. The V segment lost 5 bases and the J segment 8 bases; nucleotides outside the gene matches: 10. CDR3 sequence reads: CASSPRLAGVGDEQFF. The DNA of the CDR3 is TGTGCCAGCAGTCCTAGACTAGCGGGAGTTGGGGATGAGCAGTTCTTC.

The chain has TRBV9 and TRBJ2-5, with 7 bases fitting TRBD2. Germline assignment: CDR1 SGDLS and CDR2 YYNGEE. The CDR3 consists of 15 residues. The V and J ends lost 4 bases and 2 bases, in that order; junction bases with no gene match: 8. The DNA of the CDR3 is TGTGCCAGCAGCTCCATGGGACTATTTCAAGAGACCCAGTACTTC. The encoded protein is CASSSMGLFQETQYF.

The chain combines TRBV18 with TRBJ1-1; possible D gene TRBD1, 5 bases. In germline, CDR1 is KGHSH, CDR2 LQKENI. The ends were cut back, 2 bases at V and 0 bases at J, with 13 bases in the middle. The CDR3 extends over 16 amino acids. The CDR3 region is CASSPSQTALNTEAFF. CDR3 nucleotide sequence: TGTGCCAGCTCACCAAGCCAGACAGCTTTGAACACTGAAGCTTTCTTT.

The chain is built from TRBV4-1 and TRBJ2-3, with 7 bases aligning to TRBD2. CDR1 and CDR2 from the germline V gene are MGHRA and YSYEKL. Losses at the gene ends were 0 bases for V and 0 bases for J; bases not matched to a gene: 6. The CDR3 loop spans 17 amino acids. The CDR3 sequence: CASSQDQGSGSTDTQYF. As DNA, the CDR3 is TGCGCCAGCAGCCAAGACCAGGGTAGCGGGAGCACAGATACGCAGTATTTT.

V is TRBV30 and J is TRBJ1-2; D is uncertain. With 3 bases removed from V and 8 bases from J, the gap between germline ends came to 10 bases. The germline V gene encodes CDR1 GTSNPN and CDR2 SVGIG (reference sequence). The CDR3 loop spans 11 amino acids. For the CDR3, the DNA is TGTGCCTGGAGGTGGCAGTTCGGCTACACCTTC. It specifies CAWRWQFGYTF.

The CDR3 region is CASSLRGSLAGANVLTF. CDR3 DNA: TGTGCCAGCAGCTTGAGGGGTTCGCTGGCGGGGGCCAACGTCCTGACTTTC. The chain joins TRBV7-3 to TRBJ2-6, with D possibly called TRBD1 or TRBD2 (5 bases each). This CDR3 comprises 17 residues. Germline V gene data show CDR1 as SGHTA and CDR2 as FQGTGA. Trimming took 3 bases from V and 4 from J, leaving 16 bases between them.

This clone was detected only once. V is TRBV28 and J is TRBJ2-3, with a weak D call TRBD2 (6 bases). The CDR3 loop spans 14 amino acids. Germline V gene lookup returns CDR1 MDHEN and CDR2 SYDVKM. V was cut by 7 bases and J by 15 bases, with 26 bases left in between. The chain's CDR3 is CASNPTLAGSFFYF. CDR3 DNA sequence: TGTGCCAGCAATCCCACTCTGGCGGGAAGCTTTTTCTATTTT.

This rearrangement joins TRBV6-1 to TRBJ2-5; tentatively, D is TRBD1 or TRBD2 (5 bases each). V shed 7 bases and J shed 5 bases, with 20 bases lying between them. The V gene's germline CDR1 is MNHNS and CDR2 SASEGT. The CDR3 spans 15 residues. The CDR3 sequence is CASIPNSGGLETQYF. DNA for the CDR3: TGTGCCAGCATTCCGAATAGTGGGGGTCTCGAGACCCAGTACTTC.

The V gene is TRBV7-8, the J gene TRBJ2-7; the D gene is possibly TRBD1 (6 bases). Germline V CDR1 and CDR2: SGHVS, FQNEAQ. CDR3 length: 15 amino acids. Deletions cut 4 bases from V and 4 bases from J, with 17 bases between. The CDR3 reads CASSSKTGLSYEQYF. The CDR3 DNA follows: TGTGCCAGCAGCTCCAAAACAGGGTTGAGTTACGAGCAGTACTTC.

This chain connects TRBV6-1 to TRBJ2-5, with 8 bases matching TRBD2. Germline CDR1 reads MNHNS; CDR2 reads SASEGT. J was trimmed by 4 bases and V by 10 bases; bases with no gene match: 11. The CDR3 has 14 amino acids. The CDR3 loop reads CAIPGSGSGETQYF. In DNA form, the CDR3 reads TGTGCCATCCCAGGAAGCGGGAGCGGAGAGACCCAGTACTTC.